Given below is one TCR beta chain in context. This clonotype was seen a few times. Which antigen it targets is not known. No base qualities exist here, and no much larger clone lies one base off it. All donors were healthy Caucasians. The twin cohort consisted of three pairs of female monozygotic twins, all aged 18 to 29 years. CD4+ and CD8+ T cell populations were isolated with positive isolation kits from Invitrogen. The CDR3 sequence holds 16 residues, the cysteine and phenylalanine included. This entry keeps only the CDR3 DNA: 48 bases, framed from base 1. Trimming at the junction amounts to 4 bases on V and 6 bases on J, and the germline ends lie 18 bases apart. CDR1 and CDR2, looked up from the germline V gene, are MGHDK and SYGVNS. The sample originates from a study of identical twins (dated by TCRdb to the mid-2010s). The study in broad terms: To test whether fetal clonotypes persist, this study deep-sequenced TCR alpha and beta repertoires from monozygotic twins, from unrelated adults of various ages, and from cord blood. Replicate twin experiments were performed at different times using different library preparation protocols to rule out contamination.

Library construction relied on 5' RACE. For sequencing, an Illumina HiSeq 2000 was employed. Template switching added a universal primer binding site, and the final cDNA carried a unique molecular identifier that allowed TCR cDNA molecules to be counted accurately. First-strand cDNA for TCR alpha and beta chains was synthesized from specific primers in the conserved constant-segment region. To control for contamination, each cDNA library was double barcoded with a SMART-Mk sample barcode plus Illumina barcodes. TruSeq adapter sequences along with Illumina sample barcodes were introduced in two successive PCR steps. The TCR alpha and beta cDNA libraries were sequenced on the Illumina HiSeq platform using custom primers. Per the original workflow: MiGEC processed the raw reads to extract unique molecular identifiers, while MiXCR was used to determine the CDR3 positions. For each individual, recombination models were inferred using an EM algorithm with the repgenHMM and IGoR tools. The tcR package in R was used for shared clonotype analysis, with sharing normalized by the product of cloneset sizes. To study raw recombination without the effects of thymic and clonal selection, out-of-frame nonproductive sequences were analyzed. The raw public data were reprocessed by TCRdb itself: fastp quality trimming at Q25, MiXCR clonotype calling, in-frame beta chains only. Rows with one shared CDR3 protein collapse into an entry with the most common genes and DNA. For this entry, the V and J calls and clone size follow TCRdb and not the study's own pipeline. The sample includes 500,000 to 600,000 distinct CDR3 sequences, with approximately 22% observed a single time. The ten largest clonotypes hold roughly 0.9% of the sample.

Broad study findings and their caveats: Because the same donors could not be followed over many years, the conclusions relied on cross-sectional statistical analysis. Recombination models systematically underestimated out-of-frame TCR alpha sharing in monozygotic twins but agreed with sharing between unrelated individuals. Abundant cord blood beta clonotypes had fewer insertions, young adult naive repertoires showed a similar but weaker trend, and memory repertoires showed no such trend. Zero-insertion analyses could be partly confounded by invariant T cells such as MAIT and iNKT, though diverse VJ usage argued against such confounding for most clonotypes. Out-of-frame TCR alpha sequences shared between twins showed an excess of low generation-probability sequences compared with coincidental sharing between unrelated individuals. In beta out-of-frame sequences, excess twin sharing was weaker, because having fewer shared sequences lowered the signal-to-noise ratio.

The data were also submitted as part of a second study, on T cells expressing NK-cell markers. In that second paper, the authors write: Seven or eight donors provided sorted CD3+CD56+NKG2C+, CD3+CD56+NKG2C- and CD3+CD56-NKG2C+ T-cell subsets, whose TCR beta-chain repertoires were profiled. Among the eight sequenced donors, seven were HCMV-seropositive and one was HCMV-seronegative. In several experiments an anti-gammadeltaTCR antibody was added to restrict sorting to alphabetaTCR-expressing T cells. In over five donors, the dominant CD3+CD56+NKG2C+ clonotypes were found to rank among the top 10 CD8+ clonotypes and to make up about 1.0-7.5% of CD8+ T cells. Those dominant clonotypes were again the most abundant among CD3+CD56-NKG2C+ cells in a handful of donors, at about 28.3-65%. Whether the expanded NKG2C-expressing T cell clones were specific for HCMV antigens remained unclear. The study sequenced eight donors, all healthy volunteers chosen at random: three men and five women. A commercial ELISA kit detecting HCMV-specific IgG in serum was used to determine HCMV serostatus. MIGEC was used to demultiplex reads and group reads by UMI, and MiTCR was used to assemble and quantify clonotypes. To exclude erroneous sequences, any TCR cDNA sequence not supported by at least two reads was discarded. The tcR package was used for downstream repertoire analysis, and clonotypes were matched across fractions by CDR3 nucleotide sequence plus V segment. Antigen specificity was annotated against VDJdb with VDJmatch, allowing one amino acid substitution in CDR3.

Sequencing used CD4+ T cells sorted from blood. The receptor was isolated from a woman aged 18-29 years in good health. Recombination joined TRBV25-1 with TRBJ2-2; the D gene cannot be resolved reliably. The CDR3 protein: CASSVSNPLGAGELFF. The DNA is TGTGCCAGCAGTGTCTCCAACCCCCTAGGAGCCGGGGAGCTGTTTTTT.